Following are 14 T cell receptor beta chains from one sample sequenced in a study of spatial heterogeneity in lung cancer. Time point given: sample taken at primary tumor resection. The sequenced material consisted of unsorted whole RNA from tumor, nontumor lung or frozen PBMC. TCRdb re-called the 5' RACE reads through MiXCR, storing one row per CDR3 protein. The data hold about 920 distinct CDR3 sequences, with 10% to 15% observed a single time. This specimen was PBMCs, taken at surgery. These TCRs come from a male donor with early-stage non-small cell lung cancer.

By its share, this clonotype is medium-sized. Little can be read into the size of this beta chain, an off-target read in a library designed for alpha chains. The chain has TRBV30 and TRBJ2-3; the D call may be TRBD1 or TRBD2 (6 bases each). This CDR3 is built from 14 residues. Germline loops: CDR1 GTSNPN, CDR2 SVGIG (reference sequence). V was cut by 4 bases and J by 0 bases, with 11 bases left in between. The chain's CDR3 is CAWTRGLSTDTQYF. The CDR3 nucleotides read TGTGCCTGGACCCGGGGGCTCAGCACAGATACGCAGTATTTT.

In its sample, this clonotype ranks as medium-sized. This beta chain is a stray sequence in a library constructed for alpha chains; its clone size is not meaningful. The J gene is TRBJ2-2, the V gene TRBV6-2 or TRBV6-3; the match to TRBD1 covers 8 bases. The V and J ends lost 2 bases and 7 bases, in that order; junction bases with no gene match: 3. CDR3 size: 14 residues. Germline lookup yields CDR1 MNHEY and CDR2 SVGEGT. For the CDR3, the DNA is TGTGCCAGCAGTTACCCGACAGGGGACGGGGAGCTGTTTTTT. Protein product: CASSYPTGDGELFF.

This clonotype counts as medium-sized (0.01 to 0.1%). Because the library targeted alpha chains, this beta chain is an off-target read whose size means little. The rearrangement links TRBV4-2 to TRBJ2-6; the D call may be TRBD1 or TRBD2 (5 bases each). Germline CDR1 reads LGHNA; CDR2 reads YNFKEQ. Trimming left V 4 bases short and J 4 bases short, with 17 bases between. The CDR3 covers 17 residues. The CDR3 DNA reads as TGTGCCAGCAGCCGAGAGGGGTCCTCGGACGGGGCCAACGTCCTGACTTTC. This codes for CASSREGSSDGANVLTF.

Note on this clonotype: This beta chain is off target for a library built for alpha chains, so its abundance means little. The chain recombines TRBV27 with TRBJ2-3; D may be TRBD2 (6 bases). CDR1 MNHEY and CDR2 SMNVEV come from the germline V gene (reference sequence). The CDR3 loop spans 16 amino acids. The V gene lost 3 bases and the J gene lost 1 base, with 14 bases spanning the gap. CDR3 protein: CASSLAGRGGTDTQYF. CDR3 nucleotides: TGTGCCAGCAGTTTGGCGGGAAGAGGGGGCACAGATACGCAGTATTTT.

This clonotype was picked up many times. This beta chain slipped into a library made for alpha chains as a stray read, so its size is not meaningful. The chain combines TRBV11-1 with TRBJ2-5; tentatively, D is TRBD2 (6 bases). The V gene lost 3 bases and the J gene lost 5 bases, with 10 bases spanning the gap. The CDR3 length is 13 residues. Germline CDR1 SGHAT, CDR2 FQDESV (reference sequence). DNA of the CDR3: TGTGCCAGCAGCTTCGGGGAGGTGGAGACCCAGTACTTC. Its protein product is CASSFGEVETQYF.

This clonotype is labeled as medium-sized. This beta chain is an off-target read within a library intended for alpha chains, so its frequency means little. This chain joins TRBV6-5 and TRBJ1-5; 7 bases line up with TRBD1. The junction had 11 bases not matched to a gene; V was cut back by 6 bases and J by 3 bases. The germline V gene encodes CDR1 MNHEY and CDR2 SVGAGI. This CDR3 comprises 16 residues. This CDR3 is CASRRDSAIPNQPQHF. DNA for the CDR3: TGTGCCAGCAGGAGGGACAGTGCGATTCCCAATCAGCCCCAGCATTTT.

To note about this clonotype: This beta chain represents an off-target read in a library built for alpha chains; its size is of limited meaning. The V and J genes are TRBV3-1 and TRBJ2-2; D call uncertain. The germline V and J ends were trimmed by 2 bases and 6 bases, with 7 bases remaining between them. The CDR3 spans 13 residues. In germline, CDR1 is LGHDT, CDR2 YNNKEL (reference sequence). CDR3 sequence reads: CASSQTSAGELFF. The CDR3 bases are TGTGCCAGCAGCCAAACCTCGGCCGGGGAGCTGTTTTTT.

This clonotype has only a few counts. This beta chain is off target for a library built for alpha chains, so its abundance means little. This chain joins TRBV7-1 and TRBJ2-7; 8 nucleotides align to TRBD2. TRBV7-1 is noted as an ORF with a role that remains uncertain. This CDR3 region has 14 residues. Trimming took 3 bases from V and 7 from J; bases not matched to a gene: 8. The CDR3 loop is CASSSRGGTGEQYF. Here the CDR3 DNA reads TGTGCCAGCAGCTCGCGCGGGGGGACGGGGGAGCAGTACTTC.

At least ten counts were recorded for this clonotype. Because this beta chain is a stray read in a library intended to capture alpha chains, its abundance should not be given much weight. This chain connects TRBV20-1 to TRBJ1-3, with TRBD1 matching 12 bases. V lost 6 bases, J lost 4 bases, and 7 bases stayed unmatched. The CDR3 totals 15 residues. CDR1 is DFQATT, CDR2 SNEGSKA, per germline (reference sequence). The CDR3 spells CSATGTGGAGNTIYF. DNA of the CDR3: TGCAGTGCAACCGGGACAGGGGGCGCGGGAAACACCATATATTTT.

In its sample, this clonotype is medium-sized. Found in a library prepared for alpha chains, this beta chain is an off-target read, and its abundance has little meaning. The CDR3 sequence: CASSDPARTENTEAFF. The CDR3, as DNA: TGTGCCAGCAGTGACCCAGCACGGACGGAGAACACTGAAGCTTTCTTT. The V call is TRBV2, the J call TRBJ1-1; no clear D. V was pared by 3 bases and J by 1 base, with 15 bases between. The CDR3 totals 16 residues. Germline V gene data show CDR1 as SNHLY and CDR2 as FYNNEI.

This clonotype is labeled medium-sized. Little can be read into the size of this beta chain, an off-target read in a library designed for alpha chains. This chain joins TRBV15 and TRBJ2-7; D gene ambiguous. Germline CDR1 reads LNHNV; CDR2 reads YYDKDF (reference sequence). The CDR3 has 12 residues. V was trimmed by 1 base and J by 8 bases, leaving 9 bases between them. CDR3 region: CATSRVQAQQYF. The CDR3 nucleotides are TGTGCCACCAGCAGAGTCCAGGCACAGCAGTACTTC.

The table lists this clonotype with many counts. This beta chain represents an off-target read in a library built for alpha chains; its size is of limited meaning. DNA for the CDR3: TGTGCCAGCAGCTTATGGAGCGGGGGCGGTACCGGGGAGCTGTTTTTT. It translates to CASSLWSGGGTGELFF. The chain recombines TRBV11-1 with TRBJ2-2; 8 bases fit TRBD2. The CDR3 loop spans 16 amino acids. CDR1 is SGHAT and CDR2 is FQDESV in the germline V gene (reference sequence). Unmatched junction bases numbered 7, after V lost 2 bases and J lost 5 bases.

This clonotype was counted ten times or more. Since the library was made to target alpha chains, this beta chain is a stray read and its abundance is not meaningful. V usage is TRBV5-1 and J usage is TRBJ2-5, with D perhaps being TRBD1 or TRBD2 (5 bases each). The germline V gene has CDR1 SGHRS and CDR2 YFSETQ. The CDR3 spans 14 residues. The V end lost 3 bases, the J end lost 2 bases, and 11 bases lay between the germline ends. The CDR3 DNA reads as TGCGCCAGCAGCTCGGGACGGGGACAAGAGACCCAGTACTTC. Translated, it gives CASSSGRGQETQYF. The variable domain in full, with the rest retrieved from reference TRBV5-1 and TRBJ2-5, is KAGVTQTPRYLIKTRGQQVTLSCSPISGHRSVSWYQQTPGQGLQFLFEYFSETQRNKGNFPGRFSGRQFSNSRSEMNVSTLELGDSALYLCASSSGRGQETQYFGPGTRLLVL.

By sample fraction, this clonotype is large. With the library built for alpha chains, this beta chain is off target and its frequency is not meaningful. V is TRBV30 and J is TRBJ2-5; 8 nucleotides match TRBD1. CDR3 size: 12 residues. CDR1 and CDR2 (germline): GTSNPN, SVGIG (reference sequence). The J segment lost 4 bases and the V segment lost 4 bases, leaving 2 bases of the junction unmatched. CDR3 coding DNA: TGTGCCTGGACTGACAGGGGAGAGACCCAGTACTTC. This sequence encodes CAWTDRGETQYF. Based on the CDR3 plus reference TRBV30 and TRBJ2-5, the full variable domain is SQTIHQWPATLVQPVGSPLSLECTVEGTSNPNLYWYRQAAGRGLQLLFYSVGIGQISSEVPQNLSASRPQDRQFILSSKKLLLSDSGFYLCAWTDRGETQYFGPGTRLLVL.